The 30 T cell receptor beta chains presented below share a single source sample, sequenced in a study of CD8 T cells in ankylosing spondylitis. Broader study findings: What seemed typical of ankylosing spondylitis blood was a TCR beta motif built from about eight highly homologous variants.

Antigen specificity for these receptors is unknown. One entry per CDR3 protein results from TCRdb running MiXCR on the 5' RACE reads. The table shows around 140,000 distinct CDR3 sequences, with roughly a sixth occurring only once. The sample comprised blood, either unsorted or a sorted T cell fraction (not recorded which). Receptors originate from a male donor with ankylosing spondylitis.

This chain joins TRBV7-9 and TRBJ2-6; TRBD2 matches at 9 bases. V lost 6 bases and J lost 11; bases outside the gene matches: 11. Germline V CDR1 and CDR2: SEHNR, FQNEAQ (reference sequence). This CDR3 is built from 15 residues. Here the CDR3 reads CASSQDSGSLDVLTF. The CDR3, as DNA: TGTGCCAGCAGTCAGGATAGCGGGAGTTTAGACGTCCTGACTTTC.

The sample holds a few counts of this clonotype. The CDR3 loop reads CATSEMNTEAFF. The CDR3 region has the DNA TGTGCCACCAGCGAGATGAACACTGAAGCTTTCTTT. This chain joins TRBV15 and TRBJ1-1; unclear D gene. Germline V lookup: CDR1 LNHNV, CDR2 YYDKDF (reference sequence). Trimming left V 5 bases short and J 0 bases short, with 4 bases between. This CDR3 comprises 12 residues.

Only a few counts were recorded for this clonotype. The chain is built from TRBV28 and TRBJ2-2; 8 nucleotides align to TRBD2. This CDR3 region has 15 residues. CDR1 is MDHEN and CDR2 is SYDVKM in the germline V gene. V dropped 1 base and J dropped 6; count of bases not matched to a gene: 4. The CDR3 DNA follows: TGTGCCAGCAGTTTATTTCCTAGCGGGTCCGGGGAGCTGTTTTTT. Protein sequence: CASSLFPSGSGELFF. The whole variable domain, remainder taken from reference TRBV28 and TRBJ2-2, is DVKVTQSSRYLVKRTGEKVFLECVQDMDHENMFWYRQDPGLGLRLIYFSYDVKMKEKGDIPEGYSVSREKKERFSLILESASTNQTSMYLCASSLFPSGSGELFFGEGSRLTVL.

The J gene is TRBJ2-5, the V gene TRBV7-9; 8 bases match TRBD2. The CDR3 spans 16 residues. Germline-derived CDR1 and CDR2 are SEHNR and FQNEAQ (reference sequence). The trim removed 2 bases at V and 1 base at J, leaving 6 bases unmatched. The CDR3 DNA reads as TGTGCCAGCAGCTTACCCATAGCGGGACTCCAAGAGACCCAGTACTTC. It codes for CASSLPIAGLQETQYF. Looking up the rest from reference TRBV7-9 and TRBJ2-5 gives the full variable domain: DTGVSQNPRHKITKRGQNVTFRCDPISEHNRLYWYRQTLGQGPEFLTYFQNEAQLEKSRLLSDRFSAERPKGSFSTLEIQRTEQGDSAMYLCASSLPIAGLQETQYFGPGTRLLVL.

This clonotype was found a few times. V gene TRBV9 combines with J gene TRBJ2-2; 10 nucleotides agree with TRBD2. V was clipped by 3 bases and J by 6 bases; unmatched bases: 8. The CDR3 is made up of 16 amino acids. Per the germline V gene, CDR1 is SGDLS and CDR2 is YYNGEE. CDR3 amino acids: CASSEREREGPGELFF. The CDR3 coding sequence is TGTGCCAGCAGCGAAAGAGAGCGGGAGGGCCCCGGGGAGCTGTTTTTT.

This clonotype turned up a few times. The chain is built from TRBV2 and TRBJ1-1; 8 nucleotides match TRBD1. Germline CDR1 reads SNHLY; CDR2 reads FYNNEI. The CDR3 length is 13 residues. With 6 bases clipped from V and 4 bases from J, the junction kept 4 bases outside the gene matches. Written as DNA, the CDR3 is TGTGCCAGCAGCCCCGGGACAGGCACTGAAGCTTTCTTT. Translating gives CASSPGTGTEAFF.

The chain is built from TRBV27 and TRBJ1-2; maybe TRBD1 (5 bases). The CDR3 sequence is 14 residues long. Germline CDR1 and CDR2: MNHEY and SMNVEV (reference sequence). V lost 5 bases and J 3 bases, leaving 13 bases between the germline ends. CDR3 sequence: CASSHRTPDYGYTF. The CDR3 coding sequence is TGTGCCAGCAGTCACAGGACCCCGGACTATGGCTACACCTTC.

This clonotype was seen only a few times. V usage is TRBV4-2 and J usage is TRBJ2-3, with TRBD2 matching 8 bases. CDR1 and CDR2 from the germline V gene are LGHNA and YNFKEQ. There are 16 residues in the CDR3. Germline trimming cut 0 bases from V and 0 bases from J; bases unmatched to any gene: 2. The CDR3 sequence is CASSQEPSGSTDTQYF. In DNA, the CDR3 is TGTGCCAGCAGCCAAGAGCCTAGCGGGAGCACAGATACGCAGTATTTT.

A few counts support this clonotype. The chain employs TRBV6-1 and TRBJ2-1; no firm D call. The V end was cut by 6 bases, the J end by 6 bases, with 18 bases between. CDR3 size: 15 residues. From germline, CDR1 is MNHNS and CDR2 SASEGT. In DNA form, the CDR3 reads TGTGCCAGCAGCTTCGCCAGGTCCTCTACCAATGAGCAGTTCTTC. The encoded protein is CASSFARSSTNEQFF.

The sample holds a few counts of this clonotype. This chain links TRBV3-1 with TRBJ1-5; D is unresolved. The CDR3 spans 14 residues. Trimming took off 4 bases at V and 3 bases at J, with 10 bases between the two ends. Germline-derived CDR1 and CDR2 are LGHDT and YNNKEL (reference sequence). CDR3 nucleotide sequence: TGTGCCAGCAGCCTGGGTCATTACAATCAGCCCCAGCATTTT. It yields the protein CASSLGHYNQPQHF.

There are a few counts of this clonotype. This chain links TRBV20-1 with TRBJ2-7; 10 positions agree with TRBD2. Germline V gives CDR1 DFQATT, CDR2 SNEGSKA (reference sequence). The CDR3 covers 13 residues. J lost 3 bases, V lost 6 bases, and 5 bases had no gene match. The chain's CDR3 is CSALGLARYEQYF. The CDR3 bases are TGCAGTGCGCTGGGACTAGCGCGCTACGAGCAGTACTTC.

This clonotype has a handful of counts. The CDR3 sequence: CASSYPAGGDYEQYF. In DNA, the CDR3 is TGTGCCAGCAGCTACCCGGCAGGGGGAGACTACGAGCAGTACTTC. The chain couples TRBV7-9 to TRBJ2-7, with 7 bases lining up with TRBD1. V lost 4 bases and J lost 3; bases outside the gene matches: 9. CDR1 is SEHNR, CDR2 FQNEAQ, per germline (reference sequence). The CDR3 contains 15 residues.

This chain uses TRBV20-1 with TRBJ2-7; TRBD1 agrees at 9 bases. Trimming took 0 bases from V and 4 from J; bases not matched to a gene: 16. The CDR3 extends over 18 amino acids. CDR1 and CDR2 (germline): DFQATT, SNEGSKA (reference sequence). This CDR3 is CSARDDFRDRDPSYEQYF. The DNA of the CDR3 is TGCAGTGCTAGAGATGATTTTCGGGACAGGGATCCCTCTTACGAGCAGTACTTC.

V usage is TRBV7-8 and J usage is TRBJ2-1; TRBD2 matches 10 bases. This CDR3 contains 15 residues. The germline CDR1 and CDR2 sequences are SGHVS and FQNEAQ. Trimming removed 5 bases from V and 3 bases from J; junction bases left unmatched: 4. CDR3 sequence reads: CASSRTSGNYNEQFF. CDR3 in DNA: TGTGCCAGCAGCCGGACTAGCGGCAACTACAATGAGCAGTTCTTC.

Only one count was recorded for this clonotype. This chain links TRBV9 with TRBJ2-1; D not certain. The CDR3 consists of 13 residues. Deletions cut 4 bases from V and 3 bases from J, with 8 bases between. CDR1 is SGDLS, CDR2 YYNGEE, per germline. CDR3 in amino acids: CASSKRGYNEQFF. The CDR3 DNA reads as TGTGCCAGCAGCAAACGAGGCTACAATGAGCAGTTCTTC.

This sequence joins TRBV4-3 and TRBJ2-7, with no clear D. The germline gives CDR1 LGHNA, CDR2 YSLEER. V dropped 3 bases and J dropped 3 bases, with 9 bases sitting between them. This CDR3 has 13 residues. For the CDR3, the DNA is TGCGCCAGCAGCCAGGGGAAGGGCTACGAGCAGTACTTC. It codes for CASSQGKGYEQYF.

The chain employs TRBV10-3 and TRBJ2-7; 8 bases agree with TRBD2. The CDR3 sequence is 11 residues long. From germline, CDR1 is ENHRY and CDR2 SYGVKD. The trim removed 8 bases at V and 6 bases at J, leaving 3 bases unmatched. The DNA of the CDR3 is TGTGCCATCGACGGGAGGGGCGAGCAGTACTTC. Protein sequence: CAIDGRGEQYF.

This clonotype was counted at least ten times. V and J are TRBV29-1 and TRBJ2-7; 8 bases fit TRBD2. V was pared by 1 base and J by 0 bases, with 2 bases of the junction left unmatched. CDR1 and CDR2 (germline): SQVTM, ANQGSEA. The length of the CDR3 is 14 residues. The DNA of the CDR3 is TGCAGCGTTGAAGGCGGGAGGAGCTCCTACGAGCAGTACTTC. The encoded protein is CSVEGGRSSYEQYF.

This clonotype was recorded a few times. The chain links TRBV11-1 to TRBJ2-3; tentative D call: TRBD1 (5 bases). V was shortened by 3 bases and J by 0 bases, with 19 bases between the two germline ends. CDR3 size: 18 residues. Germline V lookup: CDR1 SGHAT, CDR2 FQDESV (reference sequence). CDR3 DNA: TGTGCCAGCAGCTTTAGCCCAGGGCTGGGCTATAGCACAGATACGCAGTATTTT. Residues: CASSFSPGLGYSTDTQYF.

This clonotype has only a few counts. The rearrangement links TRBV9 to TRBJ2-5, with D perhaps TRBD1 or TRBD2 (5 bases each). The germline V gene encodes CDR1 SGDLS and CDR2 YYNGEE. With 3 bases removed from V and 4 bases from J, the gap between germline ends came to 16 bases. The CDR3 has 15 amino acids. The CDR3 sequence is CASSGGNGGTETQYF. CDR3 DNA sequence: TGTGCCAGCAGCGGTGGAAATGGGGGAACAGAGACCCAGTACTTC.

J is TRBJ1-2 and V is TRBV6-1, with D possibly matching TRBD1 (5 bases). Trimming removed 6 bases at V and 6 bases at J, with 20 bases between. Looked up from germline, CDR1 is MNHNS and CDR2 is SASEGT. The CDR3 is 15 residues long. DNA for the CDR3: TGTGCCAGCAGCCTAGATAGGGGATGGAGCCATGGCTACACCTTC. Protein product: CASSLDRGWSHGYTF.

This clonotype was observed a handful of times. The CDR3 DNA sequence: TGTGCCAGCAGTTATAAGGGGCTCCCCTACGAGCAGTACTTC. Its translation is CASSYKGLPYEQYF. V gene TRBV28 combines with J gene TRBJ2-7; possible D gene TRBD1, 5 bases. Germline CDR1 and CDR2: MDHEN and SYDVKM. Trimming shortened V by 4 bases and J by 2 bases, and 12 bases separated the two germline ends. The CDR3 runs 14 residues.

This clonotype was seen at least ten times. This chain connects TRBV5-4 to TRBJ2-2; D possibly corresponds to TRBD2 (6 bases). Trimming shortened V by 4 bases and J by 2 bases, and 18 bases separated the two germline ends. The CDR3 has 17 residues. Germline V gene lookup returns CDR1 SGHNT and CDR2 YYREEE (reference sequence). In DNA form, the CDR3 reads TGTGCCAGCAGCCCTGATGATTCGGGAGAAAACACCGGGGAGCTGTTTTTT. It translates to CASSPDDSGENTGELFF.

CDR3 region: CASSLSGTSIETQYF. The CDR3 DNA follows: TGTGCCAGCAGCCTCAGCGGGACTAGCATAGAGACCCAGTACTTC. This sequence joins TRBV7-6 and TRBJ2-5; 9 positions match TRBD2. CDR3 length: 15 amino acids. The ends lost 5 bases at V and 4 bases at J; junction bases unmatched: 8. Germline V CDR1 and CDR2: SGHVS, FNYEAQ.

This clonotype has a handful of counts. The CDR3 sequence: CASSEGLAGEQFF. Written as DNA, the CDR3 is TGTGCCAGCAGTGAGGGACTAGCCGGTGAGCAGTTCTTC. The V call is TRBV25-1, the J call TRBJ2-1; 9 nucleotides match TRBD2. Losses at the gene ends were 3 bases for V and 9 bases for J; bases not matched to a gene: 3. The CDR3 covers 13 residues. Germline assignment: CDR1 MGHDK and CDR2 SYGVNS. The variable domain in full, with the rest retrieved from reference TRBV25-1 and TRBJ2-1, is EADIYQTPRYLVIGTGKKITLECSQTMGHDKMYWYQQDPGMELHLIHYSYGVNSTEKGDLSSESTVSRIRTEHFPLTLESARPSHTSQYLCASSEGLAGEQFFGPGTRLTVL.

DNA of the CDR3: TGTGCCAGCAGCGTAGGAGGTGGCCCATTAAGCACCATATATTTT. It yields the protein CASSVGGGPLSTIYF. This chain links TRBV9 with TRBJ1-3; D call uncertain. CDR1 is SGDLS, CDR2 YYNGEE, per germline. The CDR3 has 15 amino acids. The V gene lost 0 bases and the J gene lost 9 bases, with 16 bases spanning the gap.

The table lists this clonotype with many counts. The J gene is TRBJ1-5, the V gene TRBV12-5; D is unresolved. From germline, CDR1 is LGHNT and CDR2 FRNRAP. V was trimmed by 4 bases and J by 3 bases, leaving 19 bases between them. The CDR3 extends over 17 amino acids. The CDR3 region is CASGWVPGPGPNQPQHF. In DNA form, the CDR3 reads TGTGCTAGTGGTTGGGTCCCCGGACCAGGACCCAATCAGCCCCAGCATTTT.

This clonotype was observed a few times. The chain combines TRBV28 with TRBJ2-2; D tentatively reads TRBD1 or TRBD2 (7 bases each). Germline V lookup: CDR1 MDHEN, CDR2 SYDVKM. The CDR3 contains 17 residues. Trimming took off 5 bases at V and 0 bases at J, with 16 bases between the two ends. The CDR3 loop is CASSKMTGRANTGELFF. CDR3 DNA sequence: TGTGCCAGCAGTAAAATGACAGGGAGGGCGAACACCGGGGAGCTGTTTTTT.

This clonotype was detected only a few times. V usage is TRBV6-5 and J usage is TRBJ1-5, with 10 bases that match TRBD1. With V trimmed by 4 bases and J by 6 bases, 6 bases remained unmatched. CDR3 length: 15 residues. Germline CDR1 is MNHEY and CDR2 is SVGAGI. The CDR3 DNA sequence: TGTGCCAGCAGTTGGACAGGGGGTTTATCTCAGCCCCAGCATTTT. Translated, it gives CASSWTGGLSQPQHF.

This clonotype has just a few counts. This chain joins TRBV28 and TRBJ2-3; D gene unclear. The CDR3 totals 13 residues. Germline V gene lookup returns CDR1 MDHEN and CDR2 SYDVKM. Trimming stripped 5 bases from V and 1 base from J, with 7 bases between. CDR3 residues: CASSELGTDTQYF. In DNA form, the CDR3 reads TGTGCCAGCAGTGAGTTGGGCACAGATACGCAGTATTTT.